This TCR beta chain is from a study of identical twins. TCRdb independently ran MiXCR on the 5' RACE reads; one entry per CDR3 protein. The data show roughly 1.6 million distinct CDR3 sequences, roughly a third seen once. This receptor was taken from a newborn girl in good health. The sequenced material came from cord blood.

The CDR3: CASSAIRDNEQYF. The DNA for the CDR3 is TGTGCCAGCAGCGCCATCAGGGACAATGAGCAGTACTTC. V and J are TRBV11-2 and TRBJ2-7, with D possibly TRBD1 on 6 matching bases. This CDR3 has 13 residues. Germline lookup yields CDR1 SGHAT and CDR2 FQNNGV. Between the trimmed V and J ends, which lost 5 bases and 7 bases, there was a span of 15 bases.